This T cell receptor beta chain appears in the sequencing data of a study of T cell responses to AZD1222 COVID-19 vaccine. Concerning this clone: Its antigen is unknown.

V lost 3 bases, J lost 1 base, and 2 bases stayed unmatched. CDR1 is LGHNA, CDR2 YNFKEQ, per germline. This CDR3 contains 14 residues. Repertoires were generated with immunoSEQ multiplex PCR, while TCRdb's copy carries only in-frame clones and drops some. The sample consists of roughly 140,000 clones, about 93% of them appearing once. Study-level points and caveats: The donor group comprised mostly white British people and more females; the analysis possibly underestimated clonal diversity. Researchers report vaccine-associated CD4 TCRs spanning spike, with dominance at 160-218 and 743-854. Only six or seven AZD1222 recipients tested seropositive at baseline. Targeting of unmutated variant regions was reportedly seen in nearly half of spike-specific TCRs.

The source of this sequence is an adult in good health. The chain joins TRBV4-2 to TRBJ1-1, with 7 bases lining up with TRBD1. Sequencing used peripheral blood, obtained on day 0 of AZD1222 vaccination. The CDR3 DNA is TGTGCCAGCAGCCAGGACAGGTCGAACACTGAAGCTTTCTTT. Its protein is CASSQDRSNTEAFF.